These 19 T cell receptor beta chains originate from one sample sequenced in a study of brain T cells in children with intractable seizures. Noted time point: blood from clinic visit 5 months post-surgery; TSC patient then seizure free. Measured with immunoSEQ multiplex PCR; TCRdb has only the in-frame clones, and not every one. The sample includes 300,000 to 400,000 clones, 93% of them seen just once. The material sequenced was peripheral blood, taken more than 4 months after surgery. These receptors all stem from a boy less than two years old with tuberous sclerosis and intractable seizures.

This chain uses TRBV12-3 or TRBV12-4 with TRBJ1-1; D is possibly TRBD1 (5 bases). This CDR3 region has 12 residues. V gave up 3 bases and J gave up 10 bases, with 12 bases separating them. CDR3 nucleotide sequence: TGTGCCAGCAGTTTGGGGGGGATGGGAGCTTTCTTT. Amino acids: CASSLGGMGAFF.

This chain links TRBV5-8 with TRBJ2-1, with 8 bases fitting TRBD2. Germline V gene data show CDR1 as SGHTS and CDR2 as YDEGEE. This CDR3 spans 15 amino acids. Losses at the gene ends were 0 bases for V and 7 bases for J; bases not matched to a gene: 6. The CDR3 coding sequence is TGTGCCAGCAGCTTGGTTAGCGGGGAGTGGAATGAGCAGTTCTTC. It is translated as CASSLVSGEWNEQFF.

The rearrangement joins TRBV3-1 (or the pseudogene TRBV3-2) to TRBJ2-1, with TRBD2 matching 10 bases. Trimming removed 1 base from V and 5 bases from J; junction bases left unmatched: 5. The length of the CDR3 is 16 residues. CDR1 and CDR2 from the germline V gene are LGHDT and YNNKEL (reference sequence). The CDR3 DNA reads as TGTGCCAGCAGCCAAGCCGGGACTAGCGCCCACAATGAGCAGTTCTTC. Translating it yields CASSQAGTSAHNEQFF.

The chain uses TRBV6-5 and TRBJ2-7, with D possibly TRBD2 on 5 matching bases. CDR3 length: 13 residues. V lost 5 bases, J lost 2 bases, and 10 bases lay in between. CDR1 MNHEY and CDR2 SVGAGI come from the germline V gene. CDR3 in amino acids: CASSNGLPYEQYF. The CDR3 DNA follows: TGTGCCAGCAGTAACGGACTCCCCTACGAGCAGTACTTC.

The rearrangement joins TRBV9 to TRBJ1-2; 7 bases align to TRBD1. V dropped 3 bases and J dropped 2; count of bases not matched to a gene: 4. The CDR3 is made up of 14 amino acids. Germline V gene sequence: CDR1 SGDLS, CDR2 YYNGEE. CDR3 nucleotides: TGTGCCAGCAGCGGACAGGGTGTCAACTATGGCTACACCTTC. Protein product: CASSGQGVNYGYTF. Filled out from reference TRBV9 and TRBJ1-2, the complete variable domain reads DSGVTQTPKHLITATGQRVTLRCSPRSGDLSVYWYQQSLDQGLQFLIQYYNGEERAKGNILERFSAQQFPDLHSELNLSSLELGDSALYFCASSGQGVNYGYTFGSGTRLTVV.

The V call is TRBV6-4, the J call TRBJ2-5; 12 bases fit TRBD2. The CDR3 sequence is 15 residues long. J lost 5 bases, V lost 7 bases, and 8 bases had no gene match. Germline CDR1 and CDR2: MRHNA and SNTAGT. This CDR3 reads CASKLAGGPLETQYF. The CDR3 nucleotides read TGTGCCAGCAAGCTAGCGGGAGGGCCGTTGGAGACCCAGTACTTC.

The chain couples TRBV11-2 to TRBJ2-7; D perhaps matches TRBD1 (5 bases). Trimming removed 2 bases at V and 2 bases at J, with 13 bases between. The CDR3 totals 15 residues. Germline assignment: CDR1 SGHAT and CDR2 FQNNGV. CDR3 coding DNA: TGTGCCAGCAGCTTATTCCCCAGGGTGGCCTACGAGCAGTACTTC. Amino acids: CASSLFPRVAYEQYF. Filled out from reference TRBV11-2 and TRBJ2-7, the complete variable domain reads EAGVAQSPRYKIIEKRQSVAFWCNPISGHATLYWYQQILGQGPKLLIQFQNNGVVDDSQLPKDRFSAERLKGVDSTLKIQPAKLEDSAVYLCASSLFPRVAYEQYFGPGTRLTVT.

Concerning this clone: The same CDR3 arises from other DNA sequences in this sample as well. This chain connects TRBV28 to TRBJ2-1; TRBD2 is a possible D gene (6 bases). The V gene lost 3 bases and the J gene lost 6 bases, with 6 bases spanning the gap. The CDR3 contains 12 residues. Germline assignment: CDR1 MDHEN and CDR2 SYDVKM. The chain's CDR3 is CASSLGGNEQFF. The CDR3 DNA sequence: TGTGCCAGCAGTTTGGGGGGCAATGAGCAGTTCTTC.

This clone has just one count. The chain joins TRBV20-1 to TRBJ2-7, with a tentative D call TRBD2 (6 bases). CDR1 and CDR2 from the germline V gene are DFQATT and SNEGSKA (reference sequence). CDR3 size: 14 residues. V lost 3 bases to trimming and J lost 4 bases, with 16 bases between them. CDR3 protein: CSASPIAVTYEQYF. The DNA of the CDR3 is TGCAGTGCTAGTCCTATAGCGGTAACGTACGAGCAGTACTTC.

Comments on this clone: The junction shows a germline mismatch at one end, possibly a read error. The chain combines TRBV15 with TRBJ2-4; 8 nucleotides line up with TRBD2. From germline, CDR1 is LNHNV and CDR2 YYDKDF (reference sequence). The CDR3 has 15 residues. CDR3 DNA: TGTGCCACCAGCCGAGACGGACTAGCCCAAAACATTCAGTACTTC. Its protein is CATSRDGLAQNIQYF.

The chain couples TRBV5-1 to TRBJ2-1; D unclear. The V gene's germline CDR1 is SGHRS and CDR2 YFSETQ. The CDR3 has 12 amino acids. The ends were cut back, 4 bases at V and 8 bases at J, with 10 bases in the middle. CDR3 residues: CASSPGRDEQFF. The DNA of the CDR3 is TGCGCCAGCAGCCCCGGTAGGGATGAGCAGTTCTTC.

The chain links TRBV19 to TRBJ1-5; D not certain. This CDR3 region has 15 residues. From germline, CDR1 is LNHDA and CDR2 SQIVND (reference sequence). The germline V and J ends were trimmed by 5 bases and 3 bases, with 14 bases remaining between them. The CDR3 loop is CASSAQEGFNQPQHF. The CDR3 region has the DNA TGTGCCAGTAGTGCTCAAGAAGGGTTCAATCAGCCCCAGCATTTT. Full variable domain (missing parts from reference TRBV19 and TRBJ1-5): DGGITQSPKYLFRKEGQNVTLSCEQNLNHDAMYWYRQDPGQGLRLIYYSQIVNDFQKGDIAEGYSVSREKKESFPLTVTSAQKNPTAFYLCASSAQEGFNQPQHFGDGTRLSIL.

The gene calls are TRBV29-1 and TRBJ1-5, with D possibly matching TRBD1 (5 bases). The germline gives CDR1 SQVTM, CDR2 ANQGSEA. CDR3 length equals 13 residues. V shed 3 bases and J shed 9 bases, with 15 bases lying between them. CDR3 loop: CSVDEGDELPQHF. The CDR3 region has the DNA TGCAGCGTTGATGAAGGGGACGAATTGCCCCAGCATTTT. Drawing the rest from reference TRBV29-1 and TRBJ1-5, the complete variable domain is SAVISQKPSRDICQRGTSLTIQCQVDSQVTMMFWYRQQPGQSLTLIATANQGSEATYESGFVIDKFPISRPNLTFSTLTVSNMSPEDSSIYLCSVDEGDELPQHFGDGTRLSIL.

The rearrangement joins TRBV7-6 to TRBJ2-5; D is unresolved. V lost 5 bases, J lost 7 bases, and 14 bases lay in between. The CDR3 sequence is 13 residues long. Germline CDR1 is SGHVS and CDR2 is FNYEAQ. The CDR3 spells CASSHVGSGTQYF. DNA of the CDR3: TGTGCCAGCAGCCACGTGGGGTCCGGGACCCAGTACTTC.

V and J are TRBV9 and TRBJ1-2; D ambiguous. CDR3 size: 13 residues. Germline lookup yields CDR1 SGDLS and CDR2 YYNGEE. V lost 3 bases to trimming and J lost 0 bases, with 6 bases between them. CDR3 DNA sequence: TGTGCCAGCAGCGACAGCGCTAACTATGGCTACACCTTC. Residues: CASSDSANYGYTF.

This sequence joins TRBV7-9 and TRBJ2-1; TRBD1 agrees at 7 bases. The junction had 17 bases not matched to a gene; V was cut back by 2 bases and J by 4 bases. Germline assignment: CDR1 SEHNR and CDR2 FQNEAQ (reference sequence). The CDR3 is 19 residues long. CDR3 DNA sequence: TGTGCCAGCAGCTTATTATCGCCCCCGTGGGACAGACGATACAATGAGCAGTTCTTC. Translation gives CASSLLSPPWDRRYNEQFF. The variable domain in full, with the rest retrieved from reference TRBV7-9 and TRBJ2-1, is DTGVSQNPRHKITKRGQNVTFRCDPISEHNRLYWYRQTLGQGPEFLTYFQNEAQLEKSRLLSDRFSAERPKGSFSTLEIQRTEQGDSAMYLCASSLLSPPWDRRYNEQFFGPGTRLTVL.

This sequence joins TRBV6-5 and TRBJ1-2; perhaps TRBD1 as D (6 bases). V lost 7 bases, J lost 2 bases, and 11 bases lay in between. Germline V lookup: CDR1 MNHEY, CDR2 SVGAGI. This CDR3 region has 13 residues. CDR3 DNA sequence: TGTGCCAGCAATCTGGACAGAAACTATGGCTACACCTTC. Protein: CASNLDRNYGYTF.

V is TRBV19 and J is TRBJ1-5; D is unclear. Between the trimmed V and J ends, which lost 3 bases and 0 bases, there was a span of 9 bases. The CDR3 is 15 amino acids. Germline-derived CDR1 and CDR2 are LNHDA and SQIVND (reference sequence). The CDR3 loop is CASSIRSASNQPQHF. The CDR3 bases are TGTGCCAGTAGTATTAGGTCAGCTAGCAATCAGCCCCAGCATTTT.

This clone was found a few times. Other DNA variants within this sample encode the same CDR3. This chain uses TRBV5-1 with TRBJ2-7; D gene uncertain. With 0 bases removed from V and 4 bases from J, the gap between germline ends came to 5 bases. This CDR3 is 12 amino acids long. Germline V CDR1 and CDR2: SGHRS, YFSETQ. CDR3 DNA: TGCGCCAGCAGCTTGGAGGGATACGAGCAGTACTTC. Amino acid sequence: CASSLEGYEQYF.